Below are 17 T cell receptor beta chains sequenced from a single sample in a study of blood T cell repertoires in COVID-19. Method: immunoSEQ multiplex PCR; TCRdb's copy keeps in-frame clones and lacks some. Among hundreds of thousands of clones, 75% to 85% were seen once, and the ten largest hold 1.3%. The sequenced material came from peripheral blood. All receptors derive from a woman younger than 45 with COVID-19, enrolled during active disease.

This clone was observed once. The V and J genes are TRBV6-5 and TRBJ1-1; TRBD1 might be the D (5 bases). The CDR3 has 14 amino acids. The germline V and J ends were trimmed by 7 bases and 3 bases, with 15 bases remaining between them. Germline V lookup: CDR1 MNHEY, CDR2 SVGAGI. CDR3 bases: TGTGCCAGCACCCCTCGCACAGGTTACACTGAAGCTTTCTTT. Translation: CASTPRTGYTEAFF.

The chain is built from TRBV5-6 and TRBJ2-7; D unclear. Germline lookup yields CDR1 SGHDT and CDR2 YYEEEE. V lost 4 bases and J lost 5, with 10 bases in between. This CDR3 contains 12 residues. The CDR3 DNA sequence: TGTGCCAGCAGCCGAGAACGGGACGAGCAGTACTTC. Translating gives CASSRERDEQYF. The full variable domain, its missing parts supplied by reference TRBV5-6 and TRBJ2-7, is DAGVTQSPTHLIKTRGQQVTLRCSPKSGHDTVSWYQQALGQGPQFIFQYYEEEERQRGNFPDRFSGHQFPNYSSELNVNALLLGDSALYLCASSRERDEQYFGPGTRLTVT.

With regard to this clone: Within the sample, other DNA sequences also encode this same CDR3. The chain employs TRBV18 and TRBJ2-5; 12 nucleotides match TRBD2. The germline gives CDR1 KGHSH, CDR2 LQKENI. Trimming at V came to 3 bases and at J to 5 bases, leaving 4 bases not matched to a gene. The CDR3 consists of 15 residues. The CDR3 is CASSPGTSGRETQYF. CDR3 DNA: TGTGCCAGCTCACCGGGCACTAGCGGGAGGGAGACCCAGTACTTC.

V gene TRBV18 combines with J gene TRBJ2-3; 9 bases are shared with TRBD1. V lost 5 bases, J lost 8 bases, and 8 bases stayed unmatched. The germline CDR1 and CDR2 sequences are KGHSH and LQKENI. The CDR3 loop spans 14 amino acids. This chain's CDR3 is CASSSGQGQGTQYF. CDR3 nucleotide sequence: TGTGCCAGCTCATCCGGACAGGGACAGGGTACGCAGTATTTT.

The chain couples TRBV4-3 to TRBJ2-3; D perhaps matches TRBD2 (5 bases). Trimming shortened V by 0 bases and J by 5 bases, and 12 bases separated the two germline ends. This CDR3 region has 15 residues. CDR1 and CDR2 from the germline V gene are LGHNA and YSLEER. The CDR3 sequence is CASSQDGVFIDTQYF. CDR3 bases: TGCGCCAGCAGCCAAGACGGGGTGTTTATAGATACGCAGTATTTT.

The gene calls are TRBV4-3 and TRBJ1-4; weak D call: TRBD1 (6 bases). This CDR3 comprises 18 residues. The V end was cut by 0 bases, the J end by 3 bases, with 17 bases between. Germline V gene lookup returns CDR1 LGHNA and CDR2 YSLEER. The CDR3 sequence is CASSQDPLGGAANEKLFF. The CDR3 region has the DNA TGCGCCAGCAGCCAAGATCCCCTGGGGGGGGCGGCTAATGAAAAACTGTTTTTT.

V gene TRBV30 combines with J gene TRBJ2-7, with a possible D match to TRBD2 (6 bases). CDR3 length equals 12 residues. Germline V CDR1 and CDR2: GTSNPN, SVGIG (reference sequence). V was cut by 5 bases and J by 0 bases, with 8 bases left in between. Written as DNA, the CDR3 is TGTGCCTGGGGCGGGGTCTCCTACGAGCAGTACTTC. It codes for CAWGGVSYEQYF.

The V call is TRBV5-5, the J call TRBJ1-2, with 9 bases lining up with TRBD1. The CDR3 runs to 14 residues. V was clipped by 4 bases and J by 5 bases; unmatched bases: 6. The germline CDR1 and CDR2 sequences are SGHKS and YYEKEE (reference sequence). CDR3 sequence (DNA): TGTGCCAGCAGCCAGCGGACAGGGGAATATGGCTACACCTTC. Amino acids: CASSQRTGEYGYTF.

The rearrangement joins TRBV11-1 to TRBJ2-1; 9 positions agree with TRBD2. J lost 10 bases, V lost 1 base, and 8 bases had no gene match. The germline CDR1 and CDR2 sequences are SGHAT and FQDESV (reference sequence). CDR3 length: 15 residues. For the CDR3, the DNA is TGTGCCAGCAGCTTAGGACTAGCGGAGGGGAGGGAGCAGTTCTTC. It specifies CASSLGLAEGREQFF.

The rearrangement uses TRBV4-3 and TRBJ1-2; perhaps TRBD1 as D (6 bases). The V and J ends lost 6 bases and 7 bases respectively, with 15 bases between them. CDR3 size: 13 residues. In germline, CDR1 is LGHNA, CDR2 YSLEER. CDR3 in amino acids: CASSQTGPGGYTF. The CDR3 nucleotides are TGCGCCAGCAGTCAAACAGGGCCGGGTGGCTACACCTTC.

The chain employs TRBV19 and TRBJ1-1; TRBD1 matches 10 bases. With V trimmed by 5 bases and J by 11 bases, 8 bases remained unmatched. Per germline, CDR1 LNHDA and CDR2 SQIVND (reference sequence). The CDR3 has 13 amino acids. CDR3 sequence (DNA): TGTGCCAGTAGTGGGACAGGGGACCGGAGTGCTTTCTTT. Translated, it gives CASSGTGDRSAFF.

This clone has a handful of counts. The chain uses TRBV9 and TRBJ1-1; 11 bases fit TRBD1. CDR1 and CDR2 (germline): SGDLS, YYNGEE. The V gene end was trimmed by 4 bases and the J gene end by 8 bases; junction bases not matched to a gene: 7. The CDR3 is 14 amino acids. The CDR3 sequence is CASSTGQGVWEAFF. DNA for the CDR3: TGTGCCAGCAGCACGGGACAGGGGGTGTGGGAAGCTTTCTTT.

The rearrangement links TRBV19 to TRBJ2-2; TRBD1 aligns across 7 bases. Trimming cost V 4 bases and J 2 bases; bases outside gene matches: 4. The CDR3 is made up of 15 amino acids. Germline-derived CDR1 and CDR2 are LNHDA and SQIVND (reference sequence). The CDR3 bases are TGTGCCAGTAGTACGGGACAGCTCAACACCGGGGAGCTGTTTTTT. Translating it yields CASSTGQLNTGELFF.

This rearrangement joins TRBV5-4 to TRBJ2-5; weak D call: TRBD2 (5 bases). Germline lookup yields CDR1 SGHNT and CDR2 YYREEE (reference sequence). The length of the CDR3 is 13 residues. V was shortened by 0 bases and J by 7 bases, with 10 bases between the two germline ends. The CDR3 loop reads CASSLGSGLTQYF. CDR3 DNA: TGTGCCAGCAGCTTGGGTTCGGGGTTGACCCAGTACTTC.

The chain joins TRBV6-2 or TRBV6-3 to TRBJ2-5; the match to TRBD1 covers 7 bases. Trimming cost V 2 bases and J 2 bases; bases outside gene matches: 8. Germline CDR1 and CDR2: MNHEY and SVGEGT. This CDR3 is built from 16 residues. The CDR3 coding sequence is TGTGCCAGCAGTTACCCGCCGGACAGGAATCAAGAGACCCAGTACTTC. Amino acids: CASSYPPDRNQETQYF.

The V call is TRBV15, the J call TRBJ2-1, with 9 bases aligning to TRBD2. Germline values: CDR1 LNHNV, CDR2 YYDKDF (reference sequence). V was clipped by 1 base and J by 7 bases; unmatched bases: 5. The CDR3 totals 15 residues. The CDR3 bases are TGTGCCACCAGCAGAGTAGCGGGAGAAGGAAATGAGCAGTTCTTC. Translation: CATSRVAGEGNEQFF.

This chain connects TRBV6-5 to TRBJ2-2, with 9 bases fitting TRBD1. The CDR3 has 14 residues. V lost 4 bases, J lost 7 bases, and 4 bases stayed unmatched. Germline V gene sequence: CDR1 MNHEY, CDR2 SVGAGI. CDR3 protein: CASSSGTGIGELFF. In nucleotides, the CDR3 is TGTGCCAGCAGTTCCGGGACAGGGATCGGGGAGCTGTTTTTT.